A selection of T cell receptor beta chains follows, all from one sample in a study of CD8 T cells in ankylosing spondylitis. One entry per CDR3 protein, called by TCRdb with MiXCR from the 5' RACE reads. The table includes about 310,000 distinct CDR3 sequences, more than 20% detected once. The sequenced sample consisted of blood, either unsorted or a sorted T cell fraction (not recorded which). The receptors stem from a female donor with ankylosing spondylitis or in good health (not recorded which). Each CDR3 is given with its conserved first and last residue. D genes are given only for firm matches. Some rows mark clone size as missing; the rest say once, few, many or name a class of expanded clone.

D gene	clone size	V gene	J gene	CDR3 DNA	CDR3 protein
NA	NA	TRBV12-3/TRBV12-4	TRBJ1-2	TGTGCCAGCAGTTCGGGACGGCGGGCCCATGGCTACACCTTC	CASSSGRRAHGYTF
NA	NA	TRBV6-1	TRBJ2-7	TGTGCCAGCAGTCTCCGTGCGGGGCAAACCTACGAGCAGTACTTC	CASSLRAGQTYEQYF
NA	NA	TRBV20-1	TRBJ2-1	TGCAGTGCTAAGCACGGGAGCTCCTACAATGAGCAGTTCTTC	CSAKHGSSYNEQFF
TRBD1	many	TRBV12-3/TRBV12-4	TRBJ1-5	TGTGCCAGCAGTTCCGACAGGGAGGGGAGCAATCAGCCCCAGCATTTT	CASSSDREGSNQPQHF
TRBD1	NA	TRBV5-1	TRBJ1-3	TGCGCCAGCAGCCGGGACAGCCTCATAGGAAACACCATATATTTT	CASSRDSLIGNTIYF
TRBD1	few	TRBV3-1	TRBJ2-1	TGTGCCAGCACAGGACAGGGGGCTGGTGAGCAGTTCTTC	CASTGQGAGEQFF
TRBD1	many	TRBV4-3	TRBJ1-6	TGCGCCAGCAGCCAAGATTGGACAGGGCAACGATCACCCCTCCACTTT	CASSQDWTGQRSPLHF
TRBD2	NA	TRBV20-1	TRBJ2-1	TGCAGTGCAAGACCCTGGGGGACGGGGGGAGGGTTCTACAATGAGCAGTTCTTC	CSARPWGTGGGFYNEQFF
NA	few	TRBV5-1	TRBJ2-3	TGCGCCAGCAGCAATGAGGGAGGACAGACAGATACGCAGTATTTT	CASSNEGGQTDTQYF
NA	many	TRBV29-1	TRBJ1-1	TGCAGCGTTCGGATGAACACTGAAGCTTTCTTT	CSVRMNTEAFF
NA	many	TRBV4-2	TRBJ2-1	TGTGCCAGCAGCCAAGAGGCCGACAATGAGCAGTTCTTC	CASSQEADNEQFF
NA	NA	TRBV28	TRBJ2-7	TGTGCCAGCAGTCCAAGACAGCCTGGTGGATACGAGCAGTACTTC	CASSPRQPGGYEQYF
NA	few	TRBV30	TRBJ1-2	TGTGCCTGGAGTGTGGCGAACTATGGCTACACCTTC	CAWSVANYGYTF
NA	many	TRBV20-1	TRBJ1-2	TGCAGTGCTAGCCGTCTCGGGAGGGGGGACTATGGCTACACCTTC	CSASRLGRGDYGYTF
NA	NA	TRBV28	TRBJ2-6	TGTGCCAGCAGTTTTCGCAGGAACAACGTCCTGACTTTC	CASSFRRNNVLTF
NA	few	TRBV20-1	TRBJ2-3	TGCAGTGCTACCACCGGGAATACGCAGTATTTT	CSATTGNTQYF
TRBD2	few	TRBV29-1	TRBJ2-1	TGCAGCGTGGGGACTAGCGGGGCAGGGATTGCTCATGAGCAGTTCTTC	CSVGTSGAGIAHEQFF
NA	few	TRBV20-1	TRBJ2-7	TGCAGTGCCGCGGGACCCACCTACGAGCAGTACTTC	CSAAGPTYEQYF
NA	NA	TRBV10-3	TRBJ2-5	TGTGCCATCAGTGAGTCGCTATTAATGGAGACCCAGTACTTC	CAISESLLMETQYF
TRBD2	NA	TRBV9	TRBJ2-1	TGTGCCAGCAGCGTAGAGGCGCTAGCGGGAGTCTACAATGAGCAGTTCTTC	CASSVEALAGVYNEQFF
NA	NA	TRBV5-1	TRBJ2-1	TGCGCCAGCAGCTTGGGCCTCCTCTATGAGCAGTTCTTC	CASSLGLLYEQFF
NA	NA	TRBV29-1	TRBJ1-2	TGCAGCGTTGAAGACGGGTCTCCGGGGGGCGGAGGCTATGGCTACACCTTC	CSVEDGSPGGGGYGYTF
NA	few	TRBV20-1	TRBJ1-5	TGCAGTGCTAGAGGGACAGAAAATCAGCCCCAGCATTTT	CSARGTENQPQHF
TRBD2	NA	TRBV6-2/TRBV6-3	TRBJ2-1	TGTGCCAGCACCGCGGGAGCACATTTGAATGAGCAGTTCTTC	CASTAGAHLNEQFF
NA	few	TRBV6-1	TRBJ2-1	TGTGCCAGCAGTGGAGCGAGTTTCAATGAGCAGTTCTTC	CASSGASFNEQFF
NA	few	TRBV6-2/TRBV6-3	TRBJ2-1	TGTGCCAGCAGTTACTCGCCCCCGGGGGACGGGAGCGAGCAGTTCTTC	CASSYSPPGDGSEQFF
NA	NA	TRBV2	TRBJ2-4	TGTGCCAGCAGTGACTCGGGAAAAAACATTCAGTACTTC	CASSDSGKNIQYF